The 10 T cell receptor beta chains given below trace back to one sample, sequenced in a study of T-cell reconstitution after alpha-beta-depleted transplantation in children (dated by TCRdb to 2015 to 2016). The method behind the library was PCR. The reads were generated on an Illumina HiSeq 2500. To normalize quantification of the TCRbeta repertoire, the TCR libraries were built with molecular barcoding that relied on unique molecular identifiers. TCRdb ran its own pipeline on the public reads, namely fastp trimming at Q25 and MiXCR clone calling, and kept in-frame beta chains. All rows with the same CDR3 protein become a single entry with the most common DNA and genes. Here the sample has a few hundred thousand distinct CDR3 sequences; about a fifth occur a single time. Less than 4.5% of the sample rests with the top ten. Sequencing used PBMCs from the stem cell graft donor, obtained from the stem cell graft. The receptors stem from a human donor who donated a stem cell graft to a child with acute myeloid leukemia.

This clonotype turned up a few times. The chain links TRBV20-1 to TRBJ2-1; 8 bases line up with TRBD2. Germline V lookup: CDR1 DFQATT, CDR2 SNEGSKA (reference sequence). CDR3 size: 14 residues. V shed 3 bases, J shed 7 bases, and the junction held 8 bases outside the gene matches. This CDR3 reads CSASWREAGNEQFF. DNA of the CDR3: TGCAGTGCTAGCTGGCGGGAGGCAGGGAATGAGCAGTTCTTC.

In DNA, the CDR3 is TGTGCCAGCAGTTACTCCATTGGGGGCCTCGTAACCTACGAGCAGTACTTC. It is translated as CASSYSIGGLVTYEQYF. The chain combines TRBV6-5 with TRBJ2-7; tentatively, D is TRBD1 (6 bases). Trimming shortened V by 0 bases and J by 2 bases, and 17 bases separated the two germline ends. Germline loops: CDR1 MNHEY, CDR2 SVGAGI. This CDR3 contains 17 residues.

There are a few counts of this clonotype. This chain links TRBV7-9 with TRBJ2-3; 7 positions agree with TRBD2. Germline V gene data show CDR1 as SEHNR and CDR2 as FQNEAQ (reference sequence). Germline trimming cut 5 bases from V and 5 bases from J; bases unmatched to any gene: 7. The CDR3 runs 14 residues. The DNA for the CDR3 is TGTGCCAGCAGCCCCAGGGAGGGCGGAGATACGCAGTATTTT. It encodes CASSPREGGDTQYF.

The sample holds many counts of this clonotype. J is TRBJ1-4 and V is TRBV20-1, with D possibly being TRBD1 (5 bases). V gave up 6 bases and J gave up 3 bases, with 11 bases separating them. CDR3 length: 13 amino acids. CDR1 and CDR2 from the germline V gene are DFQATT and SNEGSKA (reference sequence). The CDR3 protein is CSATAGPNEKLFF. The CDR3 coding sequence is TGCAGTGCCACAGCAGGGCCTAATGAAAAACTGTTTTTT.

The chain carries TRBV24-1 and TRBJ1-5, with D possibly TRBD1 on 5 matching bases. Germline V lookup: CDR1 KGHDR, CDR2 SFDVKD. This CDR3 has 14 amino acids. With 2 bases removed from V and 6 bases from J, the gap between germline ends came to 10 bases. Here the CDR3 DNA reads TGTGCCACCAGTGATTCCGGGACGAGTCAGCCCCAGCATTTT. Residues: CATSDSGTSQPQHF.

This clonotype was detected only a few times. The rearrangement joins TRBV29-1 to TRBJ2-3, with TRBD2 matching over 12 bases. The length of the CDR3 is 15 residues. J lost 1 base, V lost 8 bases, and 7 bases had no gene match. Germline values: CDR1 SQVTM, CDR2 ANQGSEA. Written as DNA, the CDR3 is TGCAGCTTTGGGACTAGCGGGCCCGGCACAGATACGCAGTATTTT. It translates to CSFGTSGPGTDTQYF.

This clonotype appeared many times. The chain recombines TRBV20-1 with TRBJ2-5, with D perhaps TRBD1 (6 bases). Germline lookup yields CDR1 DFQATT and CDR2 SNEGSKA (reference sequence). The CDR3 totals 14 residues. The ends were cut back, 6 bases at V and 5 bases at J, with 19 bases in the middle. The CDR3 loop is CSAVGGRVGETQYF. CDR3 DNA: TGCAGTGCAGTTGGGGGCAGGGTTGGGGAGACCCAGTACTTC.

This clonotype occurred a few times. CDR3 in amino acids: CSVEYPGSRGETQYF. For the CDR3, the DNA is TGCAGCGTTGAATATCCTGGTAGCAGGGGAGAGACCCAGTACTTC. V is TRBV29-1 and J is TRBJ2-5; a possible D gene is TRBD1 (6 bases). Between the trimmed V and J ends, which lost 2 bases and 4 bases, there was a span of 17 bases. The V gene's germline CDR1 is SQVTM and CDR2 ANQGSEA. This CDR3 has 15 amino acids.

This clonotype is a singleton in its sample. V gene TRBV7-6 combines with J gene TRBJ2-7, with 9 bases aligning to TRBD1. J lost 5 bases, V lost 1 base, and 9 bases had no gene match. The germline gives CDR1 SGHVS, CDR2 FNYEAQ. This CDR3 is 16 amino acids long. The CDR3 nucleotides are TGTGCCAGCAGCTTAGTTTGGACAGGGGCTTTCCACGAGCAGTACTTC. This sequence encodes CASSLVWTGAFHEQYF.

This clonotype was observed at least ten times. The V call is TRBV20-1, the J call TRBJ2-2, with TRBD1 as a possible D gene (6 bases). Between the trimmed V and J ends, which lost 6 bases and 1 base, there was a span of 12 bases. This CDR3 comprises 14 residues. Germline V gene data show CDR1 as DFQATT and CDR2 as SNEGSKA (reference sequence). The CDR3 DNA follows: TGCAGTGCGGGGGCGGTCCTGAACACCGGGGAGCTGTTTTTT. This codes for CSAGAVLNTGELFF.